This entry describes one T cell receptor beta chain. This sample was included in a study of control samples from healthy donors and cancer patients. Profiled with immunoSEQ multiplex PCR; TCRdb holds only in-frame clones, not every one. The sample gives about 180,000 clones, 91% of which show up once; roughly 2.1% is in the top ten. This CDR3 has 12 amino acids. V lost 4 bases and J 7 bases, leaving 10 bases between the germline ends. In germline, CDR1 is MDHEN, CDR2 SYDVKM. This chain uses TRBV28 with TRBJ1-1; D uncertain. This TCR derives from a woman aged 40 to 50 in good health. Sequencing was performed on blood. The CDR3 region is CASSYSHGEAFF. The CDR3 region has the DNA TGTGCCAGCAGTTACAGCCACGGTGAAGCTTTCTTT.